This record covers a single T cell receptor beta chain. Its matching antigen is unknown. The data were taken from a study of identical twins. TCRdb processed the 5' RACE reads anew with MiXCR; each CDR3 protein has one entry. The data contain about 720,000 distinct CDR3 sequences, about 18% of them singletons. The V gene's germline CDR1 is SEHNR and CDR2 FQNEAQ (reference sequence). CDR3 size: 15 residues. Trimming removed 5 bases at V and 5 bases at J, with 19 bases between. General study findings and limits: Models came in too low on out-of-frame TCR alpha sharing in monozygotic twins.

The same specimen was also included in a second study, on T cells expressing NK-cell markers.

The sequence was collected from a woman aged 18-29 years in good health. Sequencing was done on a sample of PBMCs. The chain links TRBV7-9 to TRBJ2-7; D possibly corresponds to TRBD1 (5 bases). CDR3 protein: CASSPGRRELDEQYF. The CDR3 bases are TGTGCCAGCAGCCCCGGGCGCAGGGAATTGGACGAGCAGTACTTC.